This is a list of T cell receptor beta chains from one sample in a study of blood T cell repertoires in COVID-19. Profiled with immunoSEQ multiplex PCR; TCRdb holds only in-frame clones, not every one. This table has hundreds of thousands of clones, approximately 85% appearing once. Sequenced: PBMCs or T cells enriched from blood (not recorded which). The origin of the receptors is a young man who had recovered from COVID-19. The CDR3 runs from the conserved cysteine through the conserved F or W. D genes are given only for firm matches. Part of the rows lack a size; the others show once, few, many or a class for expanded clones.

TRBJ2-2	.	TRBV3-1/TRBV3-2	TRBD2	CASSQDALAGGPAGELFF	TGTGCCAGCAGCCAAGATGCTCTGGCGGGGGGGCCGGCCGGGGAGCTGTTTTTT
TRBJ1-2	.	TRBV2	TRBD1	CASRTLDRVDGYTF	TGTGCCAGCAGGACACTGGACAGGGTGGATGGCTACACCTTC
TRBJ1-4	.	TRBV6-1	.	CASSEFVGSVEKLFF	TGTGCCAGCAGTGAATTCGTGGGCTCGGTAGAAAAACTGTTTTTT
TRBJ1-1	.	TRBV10-3	.	CAISAEGSVHTEAFF	TGTGCCATCTCAGCGGAGGGCTCGGTTCACACTGAAGCTTTCTTT
TRBJ2-5	.	TRBV7-8	.	CASRDLDEETQYF	TGTGCCAGCAGAGATCTAGACGAAGAGACCCAGTACTTC
TRBJ1-2	once	TRBV6-5	.	CASSYSTDYGYTF	TGTGCCAGCAGTTACTCGACAGACTATGGCTACACCTTC
TRBJ1-5	.	TRBV24-1	.	CATSDPRQGIQPQHF	TGTGCCACCAGTGACCCACGTCAGGGGATTCAGCCCCAGCATTTT
TRBJ1-1	.	TRBV29-1	.	CSVGEADTEAFF	TGCAGCGTTGGCGAGGCAGACACTGAAGCTTTCTTT
TRBJ2-1	.	TRBV5-4	.	CASSPLSGYEQFF	TGTGCCAGCAGCCCTCTTTCAGGTTATGAGCAGTTCTTC
TRBJ1-2	.	TRBV5-8	.	CASSSQEANYGYTF	TGTGCCAGCAGCTCCCAGGAAGCTAACTATGGCTACACCTTC
TRBJ1-5	.	TRBV2	.	CASSITGRNQPQHF	TGTGCCAGCAGTATTACAGGGCGAAATCAGCCCCAGCATTTT
TRBJ2-2	.	TRBV5-1	.	CASSLDRANTGELFF	TGCGCCAGCAGCTTGGACAGAGCGAACACCGGGGAGCTGTTTTTT
TRBJ1-2	.	TRBV7-2	.	CASSETSTGGDYGYTF	TGTGCCAGCAGCGAAACATCGACTGGGGGCGACTATGGCTACACCTTC
TRBJ1-4	.	TRBV6-5	TRBD1	CASRSGTGNRKLFF	TGTGCCAGCAGATCCGGGACAGGGAACCGAAAACTGTTTTTT
TRBJ1-2	.	TRBV6-1	TRBD1	CASSEQGDYGYTF	TGTGCCAGCAGTGAGCAGGGGGACTATGGCTACACCTTC
TRBJ2-1	.	TRBV7-6	TRBD2	CASSDTSGGSYEQFF	TGTGCCAGCAGCGACACTAGCGGGGGATCCTATGAGCAGTTCTTC
TRBJ2-1	.	TRBV3-1/TRBV3-2	TRBD2	CASSPELAGAPFREQFF	TGTGCCAGCAGCCCGGAACTAGCGGGGGCCCCCTTTCGGGAGCAGTTCTTC
TRBJ2-6	.	TRBV12-3/TRBV12-4	.	CASRLPGANVLTF	TGTGCCAGCAGACTCCCTGGGGCCAACGTCCTGACTTTC
TRBJ1-1	.	TRBV2	.	CASRNRMGLMNTEAFF	TGTGCCAGCAGGAACCGTATGGGGCTCATGAACACTGAAGCTTTCTTT
TRBJ1-1	.	TRBV7-3	.	CASSSELNTEAFF	TGTGCCAGCAGCTCGGAGTTAAACACTGAAGCTTTCTTT
TRBJ1-2	.	TRBV5-6	TRBD1	CASSLSGQGSNYGYTF	TGTGCCAGCAGCTTGTCAGGACAGGGGTCTAACTATGGCTACACCTTC
TRBJ1-2	.	TRBV5-4	.	CASSFEENYGYTF	TGTGCCAGCAGCTTTGAGGAAAACTATGGCTACACCTTC
TRBJ2-5	once	TRBV7-9	.	CASSLVREETQYF	TGTGCCAGCAGCTTAGTCCGCGAAGAGACCCAGTACTTC
TRBJ2-4	.	TRBV29-1	.	CSVVGGPLAKNIQYF	TGCAGCGTTGTAGGCGGGCCTCTAGCCAAAAACATTCAGTACTTC
TRBJ2-2	.	TRBV5-5	TRBD1	CASISGTGLYTGELFF	TGTGCCAGCATCTCCGGGACAGGGCTTTACACCGGGGAGCTGTTTTTT
TRBJ2-7	.	TRBV9	TRBD1	CASSPGTGGTYEQYF	TGTGCCAGCAGCCCCGGGACAGGGGGCACCTACGAGCAGTACTTC
TRBJ1-1	.	TRBV6-5	TRBD1	CASSPPIGQGQAFF	TGTGCCAGCAGTCCACCAATCGGACAGGGACAAGCTTTCTTT
TRBJ1-5	.	TRBV19	.	CASQRGPEEQPQHF	TGTGCCAGCCAAAGGGGTCCCGAGGAGCAGCCCCAGCATTTT
TRBJ2-3	.	TRBV5-1	TRBD1	CASSSQGFDTDTQYF	TGCGCCAGCAGCTCACAGGGGTTTGACACAGATACGCAGTATTTT
TRBJ2-5	.	TRBV7-8	TRBD1	CASSQGQGRETQYF	TGTGCCAGCAGCCAGGGACAGGGTAGGGAGACCCAGTACTTC
TRBJ1-5	.	TRBV4-3	.	CASSQVRSGAQPQHF	TGCGCCAGCAGCCAAGTCCGGTCAGGGGCACAGCCCCAGCATTTT
TRBJ1-1	.	TRBV19	.	CASSITVGVSRGTEAFF	TGTGCCAGTAGTATAACTGTGGGAGTATCCCGGGGCACTGAAGCTTTCTTT
TRBJ2-7	.	TRBV6-5	TRBD1	CATHAGGYEQYF	TGTGCCACTCACGCAGGGGGTTACGAGCAGTACTTC
TRBJ1-5	.	TRBV7-3	TRBD1	CASSRDTGVFYSNQPQHF	TGTGCCAGCAGTCGGGATACAGGGGTATTTTATAGCAATCAGCCCCAGCATTTT
TRBJ1-5	.	TRBV19	TRBD1	CASSPLGDSDNQPQHF	TGTGCCAGTAGTCCCTTAGGGGACAGTGATAATCAGCCCCAGCATTTT
TRBJ2-5	.	TRBV7-9	.	CASSFDRQETQYF	TGTGCCAGCAGTTTCGACAGACAAGAGACCCAGTACTTC
TRBJ2-7	.	TRBV5-4	.	CASSFGSQDYEQYF	TGTGCCAGCAGCTTTGGGAGCCAAGACTACGAGCAGTACTTC
TRBJ1-2	.	TRBV5-5	TRBD1	CASSSLQGNGYTF	TGTGCCAGCAGCTCTTTACAGGGGAATGGCTACACCTTC
TRBJ1-5	once	TRBV19	.	CASSIGPSVGNQPQHF	TGTGCCAGTAGTATAGGGCCTAGTGTGGGCAATCAGCCCCAGCATTTT
TRBJ1-1	few	TRBV7-3	.	CASSSEPNTEAFF	TGTGCCAGCTCATCAGAACCTAACACTGAAGCTTTCTTT
TRBJ1-6	.	TRBV6-5	.	CASRLTTPLHF	TGTGCCAGCAGGCTCACAACACCCCTCCACTTT
TRBJ2-4	.	TRBV29-1	.	CSAQSGGDIQYF	TGCAGCGCTCAATCGGGCGGGGACATTCAGTACTTC
TRBJ1-5	once	TRBV30	.	CAWSVPGVQPQHF	TGTGCCTGGAGTGTACCAGGGGTCCAGCCCCAGCATTTT
TRBJ1-1	.	TRBV12-5	.	CASGLAGGTEAFF	TGTGCTAGTGGTTTGGCGGGGGGCACTGAAGCTTTCTTT
TRBJ2-5	.	TRBV5-4	.	CASSWAETQYF	TGTGCCAGCAGCTGGGCCGAGACCCAGTACTTC
TRBJ1-1	.	TRBV27	.	CASSLRTSNTEAFF	TGTGCCAGCAGTTTGAGAACCTCGAACACTGAAGCTTTCTTT
TRBJ2-5	.	TRBV19	TRBD2	CASSNSGTRGETQYF	TGTGCCAGTAGTAACTCCGGGACTAGGGGCGAGACCCAGTACTTC
TRBJ1-4	.	TRBV4-1	.	CASSQDPRGKLFF	TGCGCCAGCAGCCAAGATCCCCGGGGAAAACTGTTTTTT
TRBJ1-4	.	TRBV9	.	CASSARGTNEKLFF	TGTGCCAGCAGCGCCAGGGGTACTAATGAAAAACTGTTTTTT
TRBJ1-1	.	TRBV18	TRBD1	CASSPGTVNTEAFF	TGTGCCAGCTCACCAGGGACAGTGAACACTGAAGCTTTCTTT
TRBJ1-5	few	TRBV2	.	CASSEEGGGGQPQHF	TGTGCCAGCAGTGAAGAAGGGGGGGGTGGGCAGCCCCAGCATTTT
TRBJ2-2	few	TRBV11-2	TRBD2	CASSLEPSGVSELFF	TGTGCCAGCAGCTTAGAGCCCAGCGGGGTAAGCGAGCTGTTTTTT
TRBJ1-2	.	TRBV6-5	.	CASSYSGRTNYGYTF	TGTGCCAGCAGTTACTCGGGGAGGACTAACTATGGCTACACCTTC
TRBJ1-1	.	TRBV7-9	TRBD1	CASSLQETGRAFF	TGTGCCAGCAGCCTACAAGAGACAGGGAGAGCTTTCTTT
TRBJ1-1	.	TRBV18	.	CASSPPQGLTEAFF	TGTGCCAGCTCACCACCGCAGGGTCTAACTGAAGCTTTCTTT
TRBJ1-2	.	TRBV4-1	.	CASSQAGRRDGYTF	TGCGCCAGCAGCCAGGCAGGGAGGCGGGATGGCTACACCTTC
TRBJ2-7	few	TRBV7-9	TRBD1	CASSLLGTGSYEQYF	TGTGCCAGCAGCTTATTGGGGACAGGGAGCTACGAGCAGTACTTC
TRBJ1-1	.	TRBV20-1	.	CSASGQMNTEAFF	TGCAGTGCTAGTGGACAAATGAACACTGAAGCTTTCTTT
TRBJ2-7	.	TRBV6-5	.	CASGFSGSYEQYF	TGTGCCAGCGGATTTTCGGGCTCCTACGAGCAGTACTTC
TRBJ2-3	.	TRBV5-1	TRBD1	CASSSTGSTDTQYF	TGCGCCAGCAGCTCGACAGGGAGCACAGATACGCAGTATTTT